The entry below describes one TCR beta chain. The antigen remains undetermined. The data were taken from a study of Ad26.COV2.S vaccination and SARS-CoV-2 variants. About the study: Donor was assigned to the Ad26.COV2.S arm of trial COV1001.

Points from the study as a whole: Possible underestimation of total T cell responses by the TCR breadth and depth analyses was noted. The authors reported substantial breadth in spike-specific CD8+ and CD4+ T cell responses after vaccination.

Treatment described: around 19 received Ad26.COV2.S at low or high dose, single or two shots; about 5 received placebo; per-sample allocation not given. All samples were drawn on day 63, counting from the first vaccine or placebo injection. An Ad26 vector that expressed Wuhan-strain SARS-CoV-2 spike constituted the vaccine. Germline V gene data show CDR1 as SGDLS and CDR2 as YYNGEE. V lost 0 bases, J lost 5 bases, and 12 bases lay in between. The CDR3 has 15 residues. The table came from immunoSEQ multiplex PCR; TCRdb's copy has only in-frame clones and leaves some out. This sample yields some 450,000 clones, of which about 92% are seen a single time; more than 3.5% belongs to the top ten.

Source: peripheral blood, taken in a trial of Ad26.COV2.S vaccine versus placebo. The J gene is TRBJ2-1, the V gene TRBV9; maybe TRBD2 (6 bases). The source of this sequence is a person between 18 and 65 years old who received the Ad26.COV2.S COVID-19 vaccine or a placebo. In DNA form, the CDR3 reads TGTGCCAGCAGCGTAGGAGGGGACTTAGACAATGAGCAGTTCTTC. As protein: CASSVGGDLDNEQFF.